This T cell receptor beta chain was recorded in a study of cytomegalovirus exposure and HLA in healthy donors. Study background: Within the Caucasian-associated ancestry cluster were roughly 82% of the 300 to 450 genotyped donors.

The germline V gene encodes CDR1 LNHDA and CDR2 SQIVND (reference sequence). CDR3 size: 12 residues. Trimming took 2 bases from V and 5 from J, leaving 5 bases between them. PCR amplification relied on 60 Vbeta primers (plus 13 Jbeta primers). Clones were sequenced by immunoSEQ multiplex PCR, and TCRdb holds only the in-frame ones, with some missing. The table records over 100,000 clones, roughly 72% of them present only once. As for this clone: The antigen remains undetermined.

Study-wide findings and caveats: In a later analysis, specific HLA alleles were associated with approximately 17,000 TCR beta sequences at a 0.05 false discovery rate. Later on, an analysis found that several of the most significant clusters appeared to be linked to common viral pathogens, which included parvovirus B19. Reportedly, fewer N-insertions than the approximately 650-donor mean appeared in an Asian-associated ancestry cluster in a later analysis.

The origin of this receptor is a male donor in good health and CMV-seronegative. Sequencing was done on a sample of PBMCs. The chain has TRBV19 and TRBJ2-3; no definite D call. The CDR3 loop is CASSIPEDTQYF. The CDR3 nucleotides are TGTGCCAGTAGTATACCAGAAGATACGCAGTATTTT.